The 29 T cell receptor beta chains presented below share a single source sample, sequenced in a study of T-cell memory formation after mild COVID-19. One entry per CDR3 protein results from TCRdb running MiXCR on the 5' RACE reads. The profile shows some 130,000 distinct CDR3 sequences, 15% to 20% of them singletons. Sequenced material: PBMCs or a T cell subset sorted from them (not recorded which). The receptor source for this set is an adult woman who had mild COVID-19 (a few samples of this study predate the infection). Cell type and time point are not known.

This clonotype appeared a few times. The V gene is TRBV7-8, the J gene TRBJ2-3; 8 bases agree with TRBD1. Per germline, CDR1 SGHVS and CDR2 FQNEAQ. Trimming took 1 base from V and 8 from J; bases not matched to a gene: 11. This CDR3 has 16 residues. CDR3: CASSLVVQGVKGTQYF. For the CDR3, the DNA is TGTGCCAGCAGCTTAGTGGTACAGGGGGTTAAGGGTACGCAGTATTTT.

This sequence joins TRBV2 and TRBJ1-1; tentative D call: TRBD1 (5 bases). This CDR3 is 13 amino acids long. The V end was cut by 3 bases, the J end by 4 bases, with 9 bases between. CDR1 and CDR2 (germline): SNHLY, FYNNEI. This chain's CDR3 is CASSEQGGTEAFF. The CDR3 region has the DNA TGTGCCAGCAGTGAGCAGGGCGGCACTGAAGCTTTCTTT.

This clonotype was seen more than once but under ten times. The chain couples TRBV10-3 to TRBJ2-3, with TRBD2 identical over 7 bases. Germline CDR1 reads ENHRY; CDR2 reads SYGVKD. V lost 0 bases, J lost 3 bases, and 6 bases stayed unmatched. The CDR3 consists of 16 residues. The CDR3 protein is CAISESPTGGTDTQYF. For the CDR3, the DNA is TGTGCCATCAGTGAGTCCCCGACGGGGGGAACAGATACGCAGTATTTT.

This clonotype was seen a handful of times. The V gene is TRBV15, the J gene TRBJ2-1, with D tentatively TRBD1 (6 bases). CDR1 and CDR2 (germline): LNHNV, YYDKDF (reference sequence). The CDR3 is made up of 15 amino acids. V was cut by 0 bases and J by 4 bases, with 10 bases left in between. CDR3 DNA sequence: TGTGCCACCAGCAGAGAAACCAGGGGTTACAATGAGCAGTTCTTC. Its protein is CATSRETRGYNEQFF.

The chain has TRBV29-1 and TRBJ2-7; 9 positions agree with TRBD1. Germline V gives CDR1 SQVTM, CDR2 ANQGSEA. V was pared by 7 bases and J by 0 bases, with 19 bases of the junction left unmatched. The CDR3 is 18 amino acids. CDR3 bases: TGCAGCGGGTACCCACCACCAACAGGGGGCGTAAACTCCTACGAGCAGTACTTC. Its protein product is CSGYPPPTGGVNSYEQYF.

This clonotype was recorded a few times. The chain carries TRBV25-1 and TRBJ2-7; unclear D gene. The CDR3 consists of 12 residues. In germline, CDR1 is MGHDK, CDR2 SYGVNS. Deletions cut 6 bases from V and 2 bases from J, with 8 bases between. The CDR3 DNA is TGTGCCAGCAGAGCCCCGACCTACGAGCAGTACTTC. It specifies CASRAPTYEQYF.

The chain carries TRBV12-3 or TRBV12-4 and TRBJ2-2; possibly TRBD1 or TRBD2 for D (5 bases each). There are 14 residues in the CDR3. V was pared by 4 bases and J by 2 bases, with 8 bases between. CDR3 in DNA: TGTGCCAGCAGTTCCGGGGCCAACACCGGGGAGCTGTTTTTT. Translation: CASSSGANTGELFF.

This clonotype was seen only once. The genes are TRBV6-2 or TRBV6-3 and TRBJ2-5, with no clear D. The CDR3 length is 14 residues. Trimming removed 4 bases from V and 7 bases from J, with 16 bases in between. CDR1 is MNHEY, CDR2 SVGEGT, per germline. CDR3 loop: CASSSLRDPGTQYF. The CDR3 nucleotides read TGTGCCAGCAGTTCCTTAAGAGACCCGGGGACCCAGTACTTC.

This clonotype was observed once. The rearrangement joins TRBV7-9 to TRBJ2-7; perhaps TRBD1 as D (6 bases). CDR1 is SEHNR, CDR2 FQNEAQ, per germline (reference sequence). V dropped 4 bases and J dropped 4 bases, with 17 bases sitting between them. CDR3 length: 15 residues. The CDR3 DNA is TGTGCCAGCAGCTCGGACCGGGACACAGGATACGAGCAGTACTTC. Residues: CASSSDRDTGYEQYF. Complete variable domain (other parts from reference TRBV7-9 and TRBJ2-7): DTGVSQNPRHKITKRGQNVTFRCDPISEHNRLYWYRQTLGQGPEFLTYFQNEAQLEKSRLLSDRFSAERPKGSFSTLEIQRTEQGDSAMYLCASSSDRDTGYEQYFGPGTRLTVT.

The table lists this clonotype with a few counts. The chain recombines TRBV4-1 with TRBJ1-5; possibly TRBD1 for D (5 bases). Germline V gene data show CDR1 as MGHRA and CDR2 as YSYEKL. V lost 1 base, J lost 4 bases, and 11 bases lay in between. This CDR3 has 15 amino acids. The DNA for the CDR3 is TGCGCCAGCAGCCAAGTCCAGGGTGAGAATCAGCCCCAGCATTTT. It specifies CASSQVQGENQPQHF.

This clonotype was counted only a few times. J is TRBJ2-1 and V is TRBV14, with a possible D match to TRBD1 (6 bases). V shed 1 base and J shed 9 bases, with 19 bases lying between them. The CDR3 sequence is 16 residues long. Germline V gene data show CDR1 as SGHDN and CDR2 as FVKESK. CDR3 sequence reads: CASSQGEPIARGEQFF. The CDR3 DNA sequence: TGTGCCAGCAGCCAAGGGGAACCTATCGCCAGGGGTGAGCAGTTCTTC. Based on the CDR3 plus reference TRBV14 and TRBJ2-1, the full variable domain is EAGVTQFPSHSVIEKGQTVTLRCDPISGHDNLYWYRRVMGKEIKFLLHFVKESKQDESGMPNNRFLAERTGGTYSTLKVQPAELEDSGVYFCASSQGEPIARGEQFFGPGTRLTVL.

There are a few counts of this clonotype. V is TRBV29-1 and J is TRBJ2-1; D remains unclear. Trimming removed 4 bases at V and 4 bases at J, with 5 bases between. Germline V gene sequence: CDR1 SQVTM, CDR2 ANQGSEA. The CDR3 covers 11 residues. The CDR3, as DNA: TGCAGCGTTGTTTTGTACAATGAGCAGTTCTTC. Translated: CSVVLYNEQFF.

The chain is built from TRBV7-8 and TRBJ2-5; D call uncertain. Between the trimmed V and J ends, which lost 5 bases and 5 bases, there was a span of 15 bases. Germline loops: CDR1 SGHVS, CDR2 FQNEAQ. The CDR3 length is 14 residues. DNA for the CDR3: TGTGCCAGCAGCCAAACGGGCTCGAGGGAGACCCAGTACTTC. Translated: CASSQTGSRETQYF.

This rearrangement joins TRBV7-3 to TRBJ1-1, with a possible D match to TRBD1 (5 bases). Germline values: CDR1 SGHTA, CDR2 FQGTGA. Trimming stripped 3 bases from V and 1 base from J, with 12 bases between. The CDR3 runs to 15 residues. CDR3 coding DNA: TGTGCCAGCAGCTTGTCCGGGACGGCGAACACTGAAGCTTTCTTT. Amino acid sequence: CASSLSGTANTEAFF.

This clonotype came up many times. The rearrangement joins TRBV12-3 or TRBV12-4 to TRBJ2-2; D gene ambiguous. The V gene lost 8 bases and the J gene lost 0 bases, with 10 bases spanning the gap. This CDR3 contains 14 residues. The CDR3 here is CASQKIANTGELFF. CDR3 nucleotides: TGTGCCAGCCAGAAGATTGCGAACACCGGGGAGCTGTTTTTT.

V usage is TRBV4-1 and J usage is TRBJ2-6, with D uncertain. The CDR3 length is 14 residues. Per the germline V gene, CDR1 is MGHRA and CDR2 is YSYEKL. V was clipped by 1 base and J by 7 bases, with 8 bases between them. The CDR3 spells CASSQVRAANVLTF. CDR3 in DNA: TGCGCCAGCAGCCAAGTTCGGGCCGCCAACGTCCTGACTTTC.

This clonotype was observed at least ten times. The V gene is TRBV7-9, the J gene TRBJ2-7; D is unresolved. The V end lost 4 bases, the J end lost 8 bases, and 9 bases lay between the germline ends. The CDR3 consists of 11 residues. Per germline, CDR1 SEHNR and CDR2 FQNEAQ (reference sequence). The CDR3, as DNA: TGTGCCAGCAGCTCACAGACACAGCAGTACTTC. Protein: CASSSQTQQYF.

The CDR3: CASSEQERYNEQFF. CDR3 coding DNA: TGCGCCAGCAGTGAACAGGAGCGGTACAATGAGCAGTTCTTC. The chain couples TRBV5-1 to TRBJ2-1, with D perhaps being TRBD1 or TRBD2 (5 bases each). The CDR3 loop spans 14 amino acids. Trimming took 5 bases from V and 4 from J, leaving 13 bases between them. CDR1 and CDR2 (germline): SGHRS, YFSETQ.

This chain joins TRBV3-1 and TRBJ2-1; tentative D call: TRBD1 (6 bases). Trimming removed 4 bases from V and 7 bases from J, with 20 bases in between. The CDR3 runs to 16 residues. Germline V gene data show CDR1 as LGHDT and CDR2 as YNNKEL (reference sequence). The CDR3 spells CASSPPQWDIGNEQFF. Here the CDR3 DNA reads TGTGCCAGCAGCCCCCCCCAGTGGGACATAGGAAATGAGCAGTTCTTC.

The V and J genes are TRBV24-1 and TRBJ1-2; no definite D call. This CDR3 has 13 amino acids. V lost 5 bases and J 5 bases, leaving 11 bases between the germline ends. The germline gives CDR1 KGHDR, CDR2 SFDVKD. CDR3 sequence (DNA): TGTGCCACCAGTGCGTCGGGCGTATATGGCTACACCTTC. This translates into CATSASGVYGYTF.

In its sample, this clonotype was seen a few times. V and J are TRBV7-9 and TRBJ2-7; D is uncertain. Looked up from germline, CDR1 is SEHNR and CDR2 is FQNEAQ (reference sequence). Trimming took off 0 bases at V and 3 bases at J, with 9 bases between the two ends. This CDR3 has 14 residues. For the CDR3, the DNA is TGTGCCAGCAGCTTAGCTGGCAGGTTCTACGAGCAGTACTTC. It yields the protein CASSLAGRFYEQYF. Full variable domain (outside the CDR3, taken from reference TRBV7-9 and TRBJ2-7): DTGVSQNPRHKITKRGQNVTFRCDPISEHNRLYWYRQTLGQGPEFLTYFQNEAQLEKSRLLSDRFSAERPKGSFSTLEIQRTEQGDSAMYLCASSLAGRFYEQYFGPGTRLTVT.

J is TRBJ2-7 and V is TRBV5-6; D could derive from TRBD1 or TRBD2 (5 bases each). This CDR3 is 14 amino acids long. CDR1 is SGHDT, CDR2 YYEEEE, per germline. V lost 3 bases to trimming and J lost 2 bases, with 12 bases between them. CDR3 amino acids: CASSSRDGAYEQYF. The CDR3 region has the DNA TGTGCCAGCAGCTCACGGGACGGAGCCTACGAGCAGTACTTC. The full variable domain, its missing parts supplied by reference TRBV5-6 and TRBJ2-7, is DAGVTQSPTHLIKTRGQQVTLRCSPKSGHDTVSWYQQALGQGPQFIFQYYEEEERQRGNFPDRFSGHQFPNYSSELNVNALLLGDSALYLCASSSRDGAYEQYFGPGTRLTVT.

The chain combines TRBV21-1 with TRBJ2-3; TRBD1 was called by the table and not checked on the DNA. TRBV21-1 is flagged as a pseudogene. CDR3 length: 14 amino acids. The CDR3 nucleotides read TGTGCCAGCAGGCCCAGGGGGCGCGCAGATACGCAGTATTTT. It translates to CASRPRGRADTQYF.

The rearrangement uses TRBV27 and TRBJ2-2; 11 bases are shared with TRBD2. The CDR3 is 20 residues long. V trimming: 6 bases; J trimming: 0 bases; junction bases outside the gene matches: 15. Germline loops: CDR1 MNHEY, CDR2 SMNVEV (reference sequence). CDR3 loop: CASSPGKGTSGLANTGELFF. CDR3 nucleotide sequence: TGTGCCAGCAGCCCAGGGAAAGGGACTAGCGGCCTCGCGAACACCGGGGAGCTGTTTTTT.

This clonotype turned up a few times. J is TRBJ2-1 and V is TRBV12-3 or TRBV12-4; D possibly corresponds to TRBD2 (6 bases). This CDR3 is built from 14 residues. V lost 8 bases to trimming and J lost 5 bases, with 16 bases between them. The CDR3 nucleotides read TGTGCCAGCTCCCTTGGTGGGGGGAACAATGAGCAGTTCTTC. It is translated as CASSLGGGNNEQFF.

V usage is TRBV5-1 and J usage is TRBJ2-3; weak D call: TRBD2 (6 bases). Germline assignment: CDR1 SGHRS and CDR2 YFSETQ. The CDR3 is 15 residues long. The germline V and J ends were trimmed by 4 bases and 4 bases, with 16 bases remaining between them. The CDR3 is CASSPGLRGADTQYF. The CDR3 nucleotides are TGCGCCAGCAGCCCGGGACTCCGAGGAGCAGATACGCAGTATTTT.

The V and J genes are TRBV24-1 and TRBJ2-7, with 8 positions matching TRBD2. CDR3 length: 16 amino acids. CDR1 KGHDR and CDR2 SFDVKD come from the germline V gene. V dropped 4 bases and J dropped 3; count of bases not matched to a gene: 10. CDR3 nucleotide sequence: TGTGCCACCAGTGAGTTACCCGCTGCGGGAGGCTACGAGCAGTACTTC. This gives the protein CATSELPAAGGYEQYF.

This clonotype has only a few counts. CDR3 sequence (DNA): TGTGCCTGCCCATCGTACGACAGGCGTGGCTACACCTTC. Protein product: CACPSYDRRGYTF. V usage is TRBV30 and J usage is TRBJ1-2; a weak D match, TRBD1 (6 bases). The CDR3 loop spans 13 amino acids. Germline values: CDR1 GTSNPN, CDR2 SVGIG (reference sequence). V lost 6 bases, J lost 7 bases, and 18 bases lay in between.

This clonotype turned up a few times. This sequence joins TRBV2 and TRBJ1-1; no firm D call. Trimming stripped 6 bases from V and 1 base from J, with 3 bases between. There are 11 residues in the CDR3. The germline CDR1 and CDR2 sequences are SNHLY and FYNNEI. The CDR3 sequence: CASRANTEAFF. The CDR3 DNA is TGTGCCAGCAGAGCGAACACTGAAGCTTTCTTT.